This TCR beta chain stems from a study of Graves' ophthalmopathy and Graves' hyperthyroidism (dated by TCRdb to 2016 to 2018). Study-level background: Peripheral blood was collected before any treatment was given, at the time of initial diagnosis. TCR beta repertoire signatures were used to distinguish Graves' ophthalmopathy from Graves' hyperthyroidism and to predict progression to ophthalmopathy. In total, 135 blood samples were TCR-sequenced: approximately 40 ophthalmopathy, around 75 hyperthyroidism and some 17 hyperthyroidism-to-ophthalmopathy patients. To explore V-J signatures that distinguish ophthalmopathy from hyperthyroidism, a discovery set of 90 to 100 patients was enrolled, made up of 43 with ophthalmopathy and around 60 with stable hyperthyroidism. An independent validation cohort comprised 18 hyperthyroidism patients and roughly 15 patients who later progressed from hyperthyroidism to ophthalmopathy. T-cell repertoires of thyroid tissue and blood were compared in five or six hyperthyroidism patients. Once sampling was done, hyperthyroidism patients were given methimazole at a starting dose of 30 mg daily, while ophthalmopathy patients were given high-dose intravenous methylprednisolone.

This clonotype was recorded many times. Its cognate antigen has yet to be identified. Base qualities are missing; no much larger clone stands one base away. Stable hyperthyroidism was defined as no progression to ophthalmopathy within 18 months of follow-up. Patients with hyperthyroidism were aged 18 to 65 years, had been newly diagnosed, and had a disease duration of less than 2 months. Patients with other autoimmune diseases, uncontrolled infections, pregnancy or lactation were excluded. Clinical symptoms, serum thyroxine, TRAb, thyroid ultrasound and orbital computed tomography were used for diagnosis. Ficoll-Paque density gradient centrifugation was used to isolate PBMCs from approximately 11 ml of fresh peripheral blood. Trizol reagent was used to extract the total RNA, and its quality was then checked on an Agilent 2100 Bioanalyzer. Per the germline V gene, SNHLY is the CDR1 and FYNNEI is the CDR2. From cysteine to phenylalanine, the CDR3 is 13 amino acids long. CDR3 DNA only is kept here, 39 bases in frame from base 1. V is clipped by 6 bases and J by 5 bases, and the sequence between their germline boundaries is 14 bases long.

TCR beta CDR3 regions were amplified from RNA transcripts for repertoire sequencing. The first round of RT-PCR was done with HTBI primers and the Qiagen OneStep RT-PCR kit, and was followed by a second round of multiplex PCR, then size selection and purification. Libraries were sequenced paired-end with 100 bp reads on an Illumina HiSeq2000. The original pipeline was this. SOAPnuke was used to process the reads, removing any read that contained adapters or uncalled bases, had a mean Phred below 15, or lacked an exact match to the constant primer or identifier. High-quality paired reads were merged with COPE v1.2.5. Unique nucleotide sequences were defined as clonotypes and aligned to IMGT TRB V, D and J references using MiTCR v1.1. The analysis was limited to V-J combinations with a frequency above 0.0001, which together covered 99.2% of repertoires. For each V-J combination, a TCR clonal expansion and chaos score was defined as F50 clonal expansion divided by the chaos observed in the TCRdist matrix. Features were reduced by Welch's t-statistics and random forest to over 10 V-J combinations, which fed a naive Bayes classifier. The similarity between thyroid and blood repertoires was quantified using the Morisita-Horn index. TCRdb reran the public reads through fastp at Q25 and MiXCR, keeping productive beta chains. Rows matching on CDR3 protein sequence are summarized as one entry with the most common DNA and genes. It is TCRdb's table, rather than the study itself, that gives the V and J calls and clone size. Recorded for this sample are 400,000 or so distinct CDR3 sequences; about 18% of them occurred a single time. 2.4% of the sample is held by the ten biggest clonotypes.

Study-level results and caveats: Sample size was not statistically predetermined, and group allocation was not concealed from the investigators. Most expanded thyroid clonotypes with a frequency above 0.001 also appeared in blood, which suggests that blood repertoires may reflect the immune response in the thyroid. Ophthalmopathy was separated from stable hyperthyroidism by the 13-signature model with about 88% sensitivity and 81% to 84% specificity in cross-validation and with 80%/75% in the test set. In validation, the model predicted ophthalmopathy progression with more than 70% sensitivity and about 73% specificity; roughly 12 predicted patients were CT-confirmed with GO in a median of about 6.1 months.

Recombination joined TRBV2 with TRBJ2-7, and the D gene may be TRBD1, 6 bases matching. This TCR was recovered from an adult woman with stable Graves' hyperthyroidism. Sample: peripheral blood. CDR3 protein: CASRPETGDEQYF. The base sequence is TGTGCCAGCAGGCCGGAGACAGGCGACGAGCAGTACTTC.